These T cell receptor beta chains were read from a single sample in a study of T cell clonotyping in hematopoietic cell transplantation. Only in-frame clones appear in the TCRdb table, and some are missing; sequencing was by immunoSEQ multiplex PCR. In the table there are tens of thousands of clones, around 95% of which are singletons. The sequencing input was peripheral blood mononuclear cells. These receptors originate from a woman aged 50 to 65 in good health. Some clones in this sample may be carry-over from other donors' samples. Both conserved end residues are part of each CDR3. Fields, in order: J gene, V gene, clone size, D gene, CDR3 DNA, CDR3 protein. D genes are given only for firm matches. Size is omitted from some rows. Given values are once, few, many or a class for expanded clones.

j_gene: TRBJ2-3
v_gene: TRBV7-2
abundance: -
d_gene: -
CDR3nt: TGTGCCAGCAGCCGTCAGGCTACACTGGATACGCAGTATTTT
CDR3aa: CASSRQATLDTQYF

j_gene: TRBJ2-2
v_gene: TRBV5-5
abundance: -
d_gene: -
CDR3nt: TGTGCCAGCAGCCGGGACTGGGGCTCCACCGGGGAGCTGTTTTTT
CDR3aa: CASSRDWGSTGELFF

j_gene: TRBJ2-3
v_gene: TRBV5-6
abundance: once
d_gene: -
CDR3nt: TGTGCCAGCACTCCGAACGGGGACTTCACAGATACGCAGTATTTT
CDR3aa: CASTPNGDFTDTQYF

j_gene: TRBJ1-6
v_gene: TRBV7-3
abundance: -
d_gene: -
CDR3nt: TGTGCCAGCAGCTTCACAGGGTATTCACCCCTCCACTTT
CDR3aa: CASSFTGYSPLHF

j_gene: TRBJ2-2
v_gene: TRBV6-6
abundance: -
d_gene: -
CDR3nt: TGTGCCAGCAGTTACACTGACAGATCCGGGGAGCTGTTTTTT
CDR3aa: CASSYTDRSGELFF

j_gene: TRBJ1-5
v_gene: TRBV11-2
abundance: -
d_gene: TRBD1
CDR3nt: TGTGCCAGCAGCTTAGATCCCAGGGGGCATCAGCCCCAGCATTTT
CDR3aa: CASSLDPRGHQPQHF

j_gene: TRBJ2-5
v_gene: TRBV20-1
abundance: -
d_gene: -
CDR3nt: TGCAGTGCTGAACACCAAGAGACCCAGTACTTC
CDR3aa: CSAEHQETQYF

j_gene: TRBJ1-5
v_gene: TRBV7-9
abundance: -
d_gene: TRBD1
CDR3nt: TGTGCCAGCAGCAGAGACTCGACAGGGGACAATCAGCCCCAGCATTTT
CDR3aa: CASSRDSTGDNQPQHF

j_gene: TRBJ1-1
v_gene: TRBV27
abundance: -
d_gene: -
CDR3nt: TGTGCCAGCAGTCCCGCCCGCGACAGCTGGACTGAAGCTTTCTTT
CDR3aa: CASSPARDSWTEAFF

j_gene: TRBJ1-1
v_gene: TRBV12-5
abundance: -
d_gene: -
CDR3nt: TGTGCTAGTGGTTTGGCTATGGACAGAAGCACTGAAGCTTTCTTT
CDR3aa: CASGLAMDRSTEAFF

j_gene: TRBJ2-5
v_gene: TRBV5-5
abundance: -
d_gene: -
CDR3nt: TGTGCCAGCAGCTTATTCGGGGGGCTGGGGGAGACCCAGTACTTC
CDR3aa: CASSLFGGLGETQYF

j_gene: TRBJ2-2
v_gene: TRBV7-2
abundance: -
d_gene: TRBD1
CDR3nt: TGTGCCCAAGCGAGACAGGGGGCAAACACCGGGGAGCTGTTTTTT
CDR3aa: CAQARQGANTGELFF

j_gene: TRBJ2-2
v_gene: TRBV6-6
abundance: -
d_gene: TRBD2
CDR3nt: TGTGCCAGCAGTCTCTCCGGCGCGGGGGGTAGCGGGGAGCTGTTTTTT
CDR3aa: CASSLSGAGGSGELFF

j_gene: TRBJ1-1
v_gene: TRBV5-1
abundance: -
d_gene: -
CDR3nt: TGCGCCAGCAGCCTCGGGGACGGGCGGGGCACTGAAGCTTTCTTT
CDR3aa: CASSLGDGRGTEAFF

j_gene: TRBJ1-5
v_gene: TRBV6-5
abundance: -
d_gene: -
CDR3nt: TGTGCCAGCAGTTACAGGGGGGGGCCCCAGCATTTT
CDR3aa: CASSYRGGPQHF

j_gene: TRBJ1-2
v_gene: TRBV2
abundance: -
d_gene: -
CDR3nt: TGTGCCAGCAGCCAACGGACGGTTTCCTATGGCTACACCTTC
CDR3aa: CASSQRTVSYGYTF

j_gene: TRBJ1-1
v_gene: TRBV4-3
abundance: -
d_gene: -
CDR3nt: TGCGCCAGCAGCCAAGATCCAGGAGTGAACACTGAAGCTTTCTTT
CDR3aa: CASSQDPGVNTEAFF

j_gene: TRBJ1-1
v_gene: TRBV7-8
abundance: -
d_gene: TRBD1
CDR3nt: TGTGCCAGCAACGCGGACAGGGTAGAGACTGAAGCTTTCTTT
CDR3aa: CASNADRVETEAFF

j_gene: TRBJ2-7
v_gene: TRBV18
abundance: -
d_gene: -
CDR3nt: TGTGCCAGCTCACCACTGCAGGCAGGGGAAGGTGAGCAGTACTTC
CDR3aa: CASSPLQAGEGEQYF

j_gene: TRBJ2-5
v_gene: TRBV25-1
abundance: -
d_gene: TRBD2
CDR3nt: TGTGCCAGCAGTCTAGCGGGGGGGCCGGAGGAGACCCAGTACTTC
CDR3aa: CASSLAGGPEETQYF

j_gene: TRBJ2-7
v_gene: TRBV9
abundance: -
d_gene: -
CDR3nt: TGTGCCAGCAGCGTGGGGTACGAGCAGTACTTC
CDR3aa: CASSVGYEQYF

j_gene: TRBJ2-7
v_gene: TRBV5-5
abundance: -
d_gene: TRBD1
CDR3nt: TGTGCCAGCAGCTGGAGATGGACAGGGTCGGAAGAGCAGTACTTC
CDR3aa: CASSWRWTGSEEQYF

j_gene: TRBJ2-2
v_gene: TRBV7-3
abundance: -
d_gene: TRBD2
CDR3nt: TGTGCCAGCAGCTTACAGGCGGGGGGGAACACCGGGGAGCTGTTTTTT
CDR3aa: CASSLQAGGNTGELFF

j_gene: TRBJ2-5
v_gene: TRBV27
abundance: once
d_gene: -
CDR3nt: TGTGCCAGCCGACTCCAACGCCAAGAGACCCAGTACTTC
CDR3aa: CASRLQRQETQYF

j_gene: TRBJ1-1
v_gene: TRBV19
abundance: -
d_gene: -
CDR3nt: TGTGCCAGTGCCCTCGGAGGGTCTGAAGCTTTCTTT
CDR3aa: CASALGGSEAFF

j_gene: TRBJ2-2
v_gene: TRBV6-1
abundance: -
d_gene: -
CDR3nt: TGTGCCAGCACTGCCGGGACCAAGAACACCGGGGAGCTGTTTTTT
CDR3aa: CASTAGTKNTGELFF

j_gene: TRBJ1-3
v_gene: TRBV9
abundance: -
d_gene: TRBD1
CDR3nt: TGTGCCAGCACCCCGACAGGGGGCTCGGACACCATATATTTT
CDR3aa: CASTPTGGSDTIYF

j_gene: TRBJ2-5
v_gene: TRBV5-1
abundance: -
d_gene: TRBD2
CDR3nt: TGCGCCAGCAGCAAGACTAGCGGGGCCCAAGAGACCCAGTACTTC
CDR3aa: CASSKTSGAQETQYF

j_gene: TRBJ1-1
v_gene: TRBV5-1
abundance: -
d_gene: -
CDR3nt: TGCGCCAGCAGCTTGAACAGGCACACTGAAGCTTTCTTT
CDR3aa: CASSLNRHTEAFF

j_gene: TRBJ2-5
v_gene: TRBV28
abundance: -
d_gene: -
CDR3nt: TGTGCCAGCAGTCGGGAGACCCAGTACTTC
CDR3aa: CASSRETQYF

j_gene: TRBJ2-6
v_gene: TRBV9
abundance: -
d_gene: -
CDR3nt: TGTGCCAGCAGCGTAGTAACAGGGTCTGGGGCCAACGTCCTGACTTTC
CDR3aa: CASSVVTGSGANVLTF

j_gene: TRBJ1-2
v_gene: TRBV25-1
abundance: -
d_gene: -
CDR3nt: TGTGCCAGCAGTGATGGCTATGGCTACACCTTC
CDR3aa: CASSDGYGYTF

j_gene: TRBJ2-4
v_gene: TRBV27
abundance: -
d_gene: -
CDR3nt: TGTGCCAGCAGTTTAATGTGGGGCACTCAAACGGGCAAAAACATTCAGTACTTC
CDR3aa: CASSLMWGTQTGKNIQYF

j_gene: TRBJ1-3
v_gene: TRBV6-5
abundance: -
d_gene: -
CDR3nt: TGTGCCAGCAGCTCCCAGACTGGAAACACCATATATTTT
CDR3aa: CASSSQTGNTIYF

j_gene: TRBJ1-1
v_gene: TRBV6-6
abundance: -
d_gene: TRBD1
CDR3nt: TGTGCCAGCAGTTACCCGGCAGGGGGCTTCAACACTGAAGCTTTCTTT
CDR3aa: CASSYPAGGFNTEAFF

j_gene: TRBJ1-2
v_gene: TRBV25-1
abundance: -
d_gene: -
CDR3nt: TGTGCCAGCAGTCGGTCAGTCTACTTTAAGGGCTACACCTTC
CDR3aa: CASSRSVYFKGYTF

j_gene: TRBJ2-5
v_gene: TRBV4-1
abundance: -
d_gene: TRBD1
CDR3nt: TGCGCCAGCAGCCACCCGGCGCAGGACAGGGGATTTGAGACCCAGTACTTC
CDR3aa: CASSHPAQDRGFETQYF

j_gene: TRBJ1-1
v_gene: TRBV5-1
abundance: -
d_gene: TRBD1
CDR3nt: TGCGCCAGCAGCTTCGGAGACAGGGGCACTGAAGCTTTCTTT
CDR3aa: CASSFGDRGTEAFF

j_gene: TRBJ1-1
v_gene: TRBV19
abundance: -
d_gene: -
CDR3nt: TGTGCCAGTAGTATTACGGAACGCACTGAAGCTTTCTTT
CDR3aa: CASSITERTEAFF

j_gene: TRBJ2-2
v_gene: TRBV7-3
abundance: -
d_gene: -
CDR3nt: TGTGCCAGCACCGCCCCCGGGACAACGAACACCGGGGAGCTGTTTTTT
CDR3aa: CASTAPGTTNTGELFF

j_gene: TRBJ2-7
v_gene: TRBV7-2
abundance: -
d_gene: TRBD1
CDR3nt: TGTGCCAGCAGCATAGGGACAGGCAAGGCCTACGAGCAGTACTTC
CDR3aa: CASSIGTGKAYEQYF

j_gene: TRBJ1-2
v_gene: TRBV28
abundance: -
d_gene: -
CDR3nt: TGTGCCAGCAGTATCCGTCCAGGGACCCCCTATGGCTACACCTTC
CDR3aa: CASSIRPGTPYGYTF

j_gene: TRBJ1-5
v_gene: TRBV6-1
abundance: -
d_gene: -
CDR3nt: TGTGCCAGCAGGAACCCCAATCAGCCCCAGCATTTT
CDR3aa: CASRNPNQPQHF

j_gene: TRBJ2-3
v_gene: TRBV7-8
abundance: -
d_gene: -
CDR3nt: TGTGCCAGCAGCCGCAGTCGGACGGCAGATACGCAGTATTTT
CDR3aa: CASSRSRTADTQYF

j_gene: TRBJ2-1
v_gene: TRBV7-8
abundance: -
d_gene: -
CDR3nt: TGTGCCAGCAGTATCGACGATTACAATGAGCAGTTCTTC
CDR3aa: CASSIDDYNEQFF

j_gene: TRBJ1-6
v_gene: TRBV7-9
abundance: -
d_gene: -
CDR3nt: TGTGCCAGCAGCTTAGCAGGGATTAATTCACCCCTCCACTTT
CDR3aa: CASSLAGINSPLHF

j_gene: TRBJ1-2
v_gene: TRBV5-1
abundance: -
d_gene: TRBD1
CDR3nt: TGCGCCAGCAGCTCGACAGGGGTTATCTATGGCTACACCTTC
CDR3aa: CASSSTGVIYGYTF